The rows below give T cell receptor beta chains drawn from one sample of a study of blood T cells in healthy people across ages. One entry per CDR3 protein, called by TCRdb with MiXCR from the 5' RACE reads. The sample includes roughly 1,500,000 distinct CDR3 sequences, 30% to 40% of them seen just once. Sequencing was carried out using blood. The receptors come from a woman aged 25 to 39 in good health. Both conserved end residues are part of each CDR3. The D gene is left open where the match is weak. Not every row has a clone size; where given, it reads once, few, many or a size class.

D	J	size	V	CDR3	DNA
TRBD2	TRBJ2-1	.	TRBV4-1	CASSQDLRGRGGEQFF	TGCGCCAGCAGCCAAGATCTTCGCGGGAGGGGTGGTGAGCAGTTCTTC
.	TRBJ2-7	few	TRBV12-3/TRBV12-4	CASSTQTYEQYF	TGTGCCAGCAGTACACAGACCTACGAGCAGTACTTC
TRBD1	TRBJ1-5	many	TRBV7-9	CASSQTGGGNQPQHF	TGTGCCAGCAGCCAGACAGGGGGCGGGAATCAGCCCCAGCATTTT
.	TRBJ1-2	few	TRBV29-1	CSVEDWGGNGYTF	TGCAGCGTTGAAGATTGGGGGGGGAATGGCTACACCTTC
.	TRBJ2-5	.	TRBV5-1	CASSLAAQGAAQYF	TGCGCCAGCAGCTTGGCGGCACAGGGAGCGGCCCAGTACTTC
TRBD2	TRBJ2-4	.	TRBV7-2	CASSLASGLAGASAKNIQYF	TGTGCCAGCAGCTTAGCGTCAGGGCTAGCGGGAGCGTCGGCCAAAAACATTCAGTACTTC
.	TRBJ1-4	.	TRBV6-5	CASSRSSSGRGKLFF	TGTGCCAGCAGCCGTAGCAGTTCCGGACGGGGAAAACTGTTTTTT
.	TRBJ2-5	few	TRBV30	CAWSVQLRGAQYF	TGTGCCTGGAGTGTACAACTCAGGGGCGCCCAGTACTTC
.	TRBJ1-2	.	TRBV7-3	CASSLFRGDESGYTF	TGTGCCAGCAGCTTATTCCGGGGGGATGAAAGTGGCTACACCTTC
.	TRBJ1-5	few	TRBV18	CASSPTTGANQPQHF	TGTGCCAGCTCACCGACGACAGGAGCCAATCAGCCCCAGCATTTT
.	TRBJ2-7	.	TRBV28	CASGGRQVGYSYEQYF	TGTGCCAGCGGGGGACGCCAGGTGGGCTACTCCTACGAGCAGTACTTC
TRBD2	TRBJ2-2	few	TRBV7-9	CASSLVGGRKNTGELFF	TGTGCCAGCAGCTTAGTCGGCGGGAGGAAGAACACCGGGGAGCTGTTTTTT
.	TRBJ1-6	.	TRBV20-1	CSARVGAANSPLHF	TGCAGTGCTAGGGTAGGGGCCGCTAATTCACCCCTCCACTTT
TRBD1	TRBJ2-7	many	TRBV7-3	CASSSDRGDDEQYF	TGTGCCAGCAGCTCGGACAGGGGAGACGACGAGCAGTACTTC
.	TRBJ2-1	few	TRBV24-1	CATSDYGLAGEQFF	TGTGCCACCAGTGACTACGGGCTAGCCGGTGAGCAGTTCTTC
TRBD2	TRBJ2-5	.	TRBV4-2	CASSQDPSHVLSGAAGETQYF	TGTGCCAGCAGCCAAGATCCTTCCCACGTTCTTAGCGGGGCGGCTGGAGAGACCCAGTACTTC
TRBD1	TRBJ1-2	many	TRBV12-3/TRBV12-4	CASSLDRANYGYTF	TGTGCCAGCAGCTTAGACAGGGCGAACTATGGCTACACCTTC
.	TRBJ1-5	.	TRBV12-3/TRBV12-4	CASSFNSQPQHF	TGTGCCAGCAGTTTTAACAGTCAGCCCCAGCATTTT
.	TRBJ2-7	.	TRBV6-5	CASSQEGVYDEQYF	TGTGCCAGCAGTCAAGAGGGAGTGTATGACGAGCAGTACTTC
.	TRBJ2-3	few	TRBV7-3	CASSPTWGVGTQYF	TGTGCCAGCAGCCCTACTTGGGGGGTGGGTACGCAGTATTTT